The 26 T cell receptor beta chains given below trace back to one sample, sequenced in a study of CXCR3-negative and CXCR3-positive naive CD8 T cells. The libraries of TRB cDNA were constructed through 5' RACE using UMI labels. TCRdb processed the 5' RACE reads again and assigns one entry to each CDR3 protein, with no DNA. In all, the sample yields some 130,000 distinct CDR3 sequences. Sequencing input: naive CXCR3- CD8+ T cells from blood. The subset: CD45RO-CCR7+CD27+CD95- naive CD8+ T cells lacking CXCR3 (TNR3-). The receptor source for this set is a human donor in good health. Some clones in this sample may be carry-over from other donors' samples.

The J gene is TRBJ2-2, the V gene TRBV9; the TRBD2 assignment by TCRdb is unverifiable without DNA. The CDR3 spans 17 residues. Per germline, CDR1 SGDLS and CDR2 YYNGEE. CDR3 amino acids: CASSAKPSGTNTGELFF. The complete variable domain, with remaining parts taken from reference TRBV9 and TRBJ2-2, reads DSGVTQTPKHLITATGQRVTLRCSPRSGDLSVYWYQQSLDQGLQFLIQYYNGEERAKGNILERFSAQQFPDLHSELNLSSLELGDSALYFCASSAKPSGTNTGELFFGEGSRLTVL.

The gene calls are TRBV28 and TRBJ2-3; checking the TCRdb D call of TRBD2 is not possible without DNA. Germline values: CDR1 MDHEN, CDR2 SYDVKM. The length of the CDR3 is 15 residues. The CDR3 region is CASRLAGAGTDTQYF.

This CDR3 reads CSVEQGSSTEAFF. The J gene is TRBJ1-1, the V gene TRBV29-1; TCRdb reports TRBD1, a call that lacks DNA to check it against. This CDR3 contains 13 residues. CDR1 is SQVTM, CDR2 ANQGSEA, per germline.

The J gene is TRBJ1-4, the V gene TRBV15; the TRBD1 assignment by TCRdb is unverifiable without DNA. Germline assignment: CDR1 LNHNV and CDR2 YYDKDF (reference sequence). CDR3 length equals 15 residues. CDR3 region: CATSSEGTRDEKLFF.

The chain links TRBV18 to TRBJ2-7; absent DNA, TCRdb's TRBD2 call cannot be checked. Germline CDR1 KGHSH, CDR2 LQKENI. The CDR3 consists of 15 residues. The CDR3 protein is CASSPGNRRGYEQYF.

The V call is TRBV18, the J call TRBJ2-1; TCRdb names TRBD2, which stays unverified in the absence of DNA. Germline-derived CDR1 and CDR2 are KGHSH and LQKENI. CDR3 length: 15 amino acids. The CDR3 sequence is CASSPEGRFYNEQFF.

The V and J genes are TRBV5-1 and TRBJ2-7; absent DNA, TCRdb's TRBD1 call cannot be checked. Germline V gene lookup returns CDR1 SGHRS and CDR2 YFSETQ. The CDR3 totals 13 residues. CDR3 protein: CASSLEWAGEQYF.

The gene calls are TRBV15 and TRBJ1-5. CDR3 length: 13 amino acids. Per germline, CDR1 LNHNV and CDR2 YYDKDF (reference sequence). The CDR3 sequence is CATSSGWGLPQHF.

The J gene is TRBJ2-7, the V gene TRBV7-9. The CDR3 loop spans 11 amino acids. Germline V CDR1 and CDR2: SEHNR, FQNEAQ (reference sequence). The CDR3 spells CASSAVAEQYF.

The J gene is TRBJ2-7, the V gene TRBV5-1; TCRdb names TRBD2, which stays unverified in the absence of DNA. CDR3 length: 14 residues. CDR1 SGHRS and CDR2 YFSETQ come from the germline V gene. The CDR3 sequence: CASSLEVGAYEQYF.

The V gene is TRBV19, the J gene TRBJ2-5. Germline CDR1 reads LNHDA; CDR2 reads SQIVND (reference sequence). The CDR3 loop spans 14 amino acids. CDR3 in amino acids: CASSIDSSRETQYF.

This chain joins TRBV28 and TRBJ2-7; without DNA, the TCRdb call of TRBD1 cannot be checked. The CDR3 covers 14 residues. Germline CDR1 reads MDHEN; CDR2 reads SYDVKM. The CDR3 is CASGNRGLIDEQYF.

The V gene is TRBV3-1, the J gene TRBJ2-7; TCRdb calls TRBD2, which cannot be checked without DNA. Per the germline V gene, CDR1 is LGHDT and CDR2 is YNNKEL (reference sequence). The CDR3 has 15 amino acids. CDR3 residues: CASSQGLAGTYEQYF.

The rearrangement uses TRBV7-9 and TRBJ2-3. Per germline, CDR1 SEHNR and CDR2 FQNEAQ (reference sequence). This CDR3 contains 15 residues. This CDR3 reads CASSLVGGVTDTQYF.

The chain employs TRBV12-3 or TRBV12-4 and TRBJ1-2. This CDR3 is built from 14 residues. The CDR3 region is CASSSSTEGSGYTF.

The chain links TRBV20-1 to TRBJ2-3; TCRdb designates TRBD2, a call that cannot be tested without DNA. This CDR3 region has 15 residues. CDR1 and CDR2 (germline): DFQATT, SNEGSKA (reference sequence). The CDR3 spells CSAMTSGGAWDTQYF.

This chain joins TRBV29-1 and TRBJ1-2; TCRdb's D call, TRBD1, is unchecked because there is no DNA. Germline V gene sequence: CDR1 SQVTM, CDR2 ANQGSEA. The CDR3 covers 13 residues. CDR3 sequence reads: CSVEPGAHYGYTF.

The genes are TRBV27 and TRBJ2-7. Germline V CDR1 and CDR2: MNHEY, SMNVEV (reference sequence). This CDR3 has 13 residues. The CDR3 reads CASSLGPTYEQYF.

CDR3 sequence: CASSLDVRRHSNQPQQF. V and J are TRBV5-5 and TRBJ1-5. This CDR3 is 17 amino acids long. The germline V gene has CDR1 SGHKS and CDR2 YYEKEE (reference sequence).

The chain joins TRBV7-2 to TRBJ1-1; TCRdb returns TRBD1, unconfirmable since there is no DNA. This CDR3 has 15 residues. Germline V gene lookup returns CDR1 SGHTA and CDR2 FQGNSA. This CDR3 is CASSLGGGGLTEAFF.

V usage is TRBV30 and J usage is TRBJ1-1. This CDR3 has 13 residues. Looked up from germline, CDR1 is GTSNPN and CDR2 is SVGIG (reference sequence). The CDR3: CAWDLMGNTEAFF.

V and J are TRBV14 and TRBJ1-1. From germline, CDR1 is SGHDN and CDR2 FVKESK. The CDR3 is 16 residues long. CDR3 region: CASSPYKSIGNTEAFF.

J is TRBJ2-1 and V is TRBV5-1; the TCRdb call, TRBD2, lacks DNA for checking. The germline gives CDR1 SGHRS, CDR2 YFSETQ. The CDR3 sequence is 17 residues long. CDR3 sequence reads: CASTTGSGRGIFDEQFF.

The V gene is TRBV7-9, the J gene TRBJ1-1. This CDR3 is built from 15 residues. Germline CDR1 and CDR2: SEHNR and FQNEAQ (reference sequence). This chain's CDR3 is CASSLGSGMNTEAFF.

The V and J genes are TRBV5-1 and TRBJ2-1; no DNA is available, so the TRBD1 call from TCRdb remains unchecked. The CDR3 length is 16 residues. CDR1 and CDR2 (germline): SGHRS, YFSETQ. The CDR3 loop is CASSGPGTGSYNEQFF.

The V and J genes are TRBV29-1 and TRBJ2-5; TCRdb's D gene call, TRBD2, goes unchecked for lack of DNA. The germline gives CDR1 SQVTM, CDR2 ANQGSEA. The CDR3 covers 15 residues. This CDR3 is CSVEDGSLAQETQYF.